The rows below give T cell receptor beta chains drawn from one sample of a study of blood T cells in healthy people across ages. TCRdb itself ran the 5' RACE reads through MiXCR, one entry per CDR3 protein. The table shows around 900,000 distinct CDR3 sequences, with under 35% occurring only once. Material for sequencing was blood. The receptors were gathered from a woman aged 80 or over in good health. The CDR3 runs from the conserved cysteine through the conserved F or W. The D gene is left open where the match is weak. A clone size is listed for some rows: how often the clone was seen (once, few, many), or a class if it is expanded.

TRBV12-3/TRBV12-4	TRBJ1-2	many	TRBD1	TGTGCCACCGTACAGGGGTCGGGCTATGGCTACACCTTC	CATVQGSGYGYTF
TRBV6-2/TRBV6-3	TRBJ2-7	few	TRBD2	TGTGCCAGCAGTTACAATCTAGCGGGGGGGCCGCGCGAGCAGTACTTC	CASSYNLAGGPREQYF
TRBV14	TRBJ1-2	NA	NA	TGTGCCAGCAGCCAAGGACCCTTGAGCTACACCTTC	CASSQGPLSYTF
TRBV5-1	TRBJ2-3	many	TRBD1	TGCGCCAGCAGCTCCCTGACAGGGACCGCAGATACGCAGTATTTT	CASSSLTGTADTQYF
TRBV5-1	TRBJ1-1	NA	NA	TGCGCCAGCAGCTTGGACTGGGGAGGCACTGAAGCTTTCTTT	CASSLDWGGTEAFF
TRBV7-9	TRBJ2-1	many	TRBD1	TGTGCCAGCAGCTTAGCTCCGGGACAGAAGGACTACAATGAGCAGTTCTTC	CASSLAPGQKDYNEQFF
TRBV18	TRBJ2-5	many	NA	TGTGCCAGCTCACCCCCGGCAGGCTACCAAGAGACCCAGTACTTC	CASSPPAGYQETQYF
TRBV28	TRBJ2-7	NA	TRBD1	TGTGCCAGCAGTAATCCGGGACAGGGGAAGTACAATGAGCAGTACTTC	CASSNPGQGKYNEQYF
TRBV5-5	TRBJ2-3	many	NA	TGTGCCAGCAGCTTGGCCGGACTAAACACAGATACGCAGTATTTT	CASSLAGLNTDTQYF
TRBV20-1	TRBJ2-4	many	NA	TGCAGTGCTAGCCGCCGGGGTACAGGGAAGAACTACATTCAGTACTTC	CSASRRGTGKNYIQYF
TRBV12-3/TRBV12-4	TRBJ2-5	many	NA	TGTGCCAGCAGCACCGTACAGGGCTTGAGAGAGACCCAGTACTTC	CASSTVQGLRETQYF
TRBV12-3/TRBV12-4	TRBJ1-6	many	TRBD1	TGTGCCAGCAGAAGACGTCAGACAGGGCAAAATTCACCCCTCCACTTT	CASRRRQTGQNSPLHF
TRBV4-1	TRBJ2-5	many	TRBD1	TGCGCCAGCAGCCAAGCCGGGACAGGGGGCCGTGAGACCCAGTACTTC	CASSQAGTGGRETQYF
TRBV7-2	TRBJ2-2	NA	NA	TGTGCCAGCAGCTTCCAATCCTCCACCGGGGAGCTGTTTTTT	CASSFQSSTGELFF
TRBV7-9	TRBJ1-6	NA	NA	TGTGCCAGCAGCCTAGGAGGTACCTCCTCACCCCTCCACTTT	CASSLGGTSSPLHF
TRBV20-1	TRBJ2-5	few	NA	TGCAGTGCTAGAGATACCGCGTGGGAGACCCAGTACTTC	CSARDTAWETQYF
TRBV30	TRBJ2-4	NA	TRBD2	TGTGCCTGGGGTAGCGGGACTGCAGGAAACGTTCAGTACTTC	CAWGSGTAGNVQYF
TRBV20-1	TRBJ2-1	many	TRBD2	TGCAGTGCTGCACGGAGCGGGGGGGCCATCTTCTACAATGAGCAGTTCTTC	CSAARSGGAIFYNEQFF
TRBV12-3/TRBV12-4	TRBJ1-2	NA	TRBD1	TGTGCCAGCAGCTCGACAGGGTTCAATGGCTACACCTTC	CASSSTGFNGYTF
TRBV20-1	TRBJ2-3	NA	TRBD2	TGCAGTGCTACAGGGGCTAGCGGGGGCATGACAGATACGCAGTATTTT	CSATGASGGMTDTQYF
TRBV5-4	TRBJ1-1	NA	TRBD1	TGTGCCAGCAACGCGCGGACAGGGGGCAATACTGAAGCTTTCTTT	CASNARTGGNTEAFF
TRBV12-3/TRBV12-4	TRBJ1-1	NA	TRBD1	TGTGCCAGCAGTCCGCTGACAGGGCGGGGCACTGAAGCTTTCTTT	CASSPLTGRGTEAFF
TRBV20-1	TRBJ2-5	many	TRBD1	TGCAGTGCTGGGACAGGGCCTAAAGGAGAGACCCAGTACTTC	CSAGTGPKGETQYF
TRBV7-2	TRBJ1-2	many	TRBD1	TGTGCCAGCAGCTCCCGGACAGGGGCCTATGGCTACACCTTC	CASSSRTGAYGYTF
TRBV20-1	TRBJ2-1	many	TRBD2	TGCAGTGCGGGGGGAATAGCGGGGGGGATTGACAATGAGCAGTTCTTC	CSAGGIAGGIDNEQFF
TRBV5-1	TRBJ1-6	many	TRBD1	TGCGCCAGCAGCTTGCGCCTACCGGGACAGGGAGATTCACCCCTCCACTTT	CASSLRLPGQGDSPLHF
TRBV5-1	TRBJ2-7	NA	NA	TGCGCCAGCAGCTTGGGGACCGGCAGGGTCGACGAGCAGTACTTC	CASSLGTGRVDEQYF
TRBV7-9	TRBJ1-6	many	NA	TGTGCCAGCAGCTTAGGAACAGGCGATAATTCACCCCTCCACTTT	CASSLGTGDNSPLHF
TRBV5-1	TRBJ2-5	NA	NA	TGCGTCAGCAGCTTGGCTTTAGCTACGCAAGAGACCCAGTACTTC	CVSSLALATQETQYF
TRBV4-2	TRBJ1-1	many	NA	TGTGCCAGCAGAGACCCCACCAATGAAGCTTTCTTT	CASRDPTNEAFF
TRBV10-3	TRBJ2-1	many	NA	TGTGCCATCAGTGAGTCGGGCAGGGGACTCAATCGTGAGCAGTTCTTC	CAISESGRGLNREQFF
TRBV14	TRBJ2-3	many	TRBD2	TGTGCCAGCAGCCCGGGACTACCGAGCACAGATACGCAGTATTTT	CASSPGLPSTDTQYF
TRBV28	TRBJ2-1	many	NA	TGTGCCAGCAGTTTGCCTAGCGAGTACAATGAGCAGTTCTTC	CASSLPSEYNEQFF